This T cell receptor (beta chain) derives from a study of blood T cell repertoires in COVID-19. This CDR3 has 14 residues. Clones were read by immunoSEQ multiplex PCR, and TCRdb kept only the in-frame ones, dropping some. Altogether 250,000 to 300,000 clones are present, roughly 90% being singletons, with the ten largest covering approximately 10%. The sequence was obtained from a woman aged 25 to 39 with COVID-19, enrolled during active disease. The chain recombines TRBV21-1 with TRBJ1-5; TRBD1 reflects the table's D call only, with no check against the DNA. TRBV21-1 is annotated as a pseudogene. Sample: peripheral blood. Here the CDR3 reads CASSGTGGGQPQHF. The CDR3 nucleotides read TGTGCCAGCAGCGGAACAGGGGGCGGGCAGCCCCAGCATTTT.